Below are 21 T cell receptor beta chains sequenced from a single sample in a study of cytomegalovirus exposure and HLA in healthy donors. Researchers ran the PCR with 60 Vbeta and 13 Jbeta primers. The table came from immunoSEQ multiplex PCR; TCRdb's copy has only in-frame clones and leaves some out. The sample includes about 140,000 clones, about four fifths seen only once; the top ten take approximately 2.1%. Sequenced input: PBMCs. Every receptor here comes from a man aged 25 to 45 in good health and CMV-seronegative.

The chain couples TRBV11-2 to TRBJ1-1, with 7 bases matching TRBD1. The V gene's germline CDR1 is SGHAT and CDR2 FQNNGV. The V and J ends lost 5 bases and 4 bases, in that order; junction bases with no gene match: 16. The CDR3 consists of 17 residues. CDR3 nucleotide sequence: TGTGCCAGCAGCCGACGGATAAGGGACAGCAATGGCACTGAAGCTTTCTTT. As protein: CASSRRIRDSNGTEAFF.

In DNA, the CDR3 is TGCGCCAGCAGCCAAGATGGACAGGGCCGATTATACAATGAGCAGTTCTTC. Its translation: CASSQDGQGRLYNEQFF. The chain combines TRBV4-1 with TRBJ2-1; 8 bases line up with TRBD1. Looked up from germline, CDR1 is MGHRA and CDR2 is YSYEKL. Trimming cost V 0 bases and J 4 bases; bases outside gene matches: 8. This CDR3 spans 17 amino acids.

The chain couples TRBV2 to TRBJ2-5, with a weak D call TRBD2 (5 bases). The CDR3 spans 16 residues. Germline V CDR1 and CDR2: SNHLY, FYNNEI. V lost 2 bases, J lost 4 bases, and 17 bases lay in between. The CDR3 loop reads CASSENGVRLGETQYF. The CDR3 DNA sequence: TGTGCCAGCAGTGAAAACGGGGTCAGGTTGGGAGAGACCCAGTACTTC.

The rearrangement links TRBV5-1 to TRBJ2-1; 8 nucleotides agree with TRBD2. This CDR3 has 16 residues. The V segment lost 2 bases and the J segment 0 bases; nucleotides outside the gene matches: 4. Germline V gives CDR1 SGHRS, CDR2 YFSETQ. The CDR3 spells CASSFSGSHSYNEQFF. The CDR3 coding sequence is TGCGCCAGCAGCTTCAGCGGGAGTCACTCCTACAATGAGCAGTTCTTC. Drawing the rest from reference TRBV5-1 and TRBJ2-1, the complete variable domain is KAGVTQTPRYLIKTRGQQVTLSCSPISGHRSVSWYQQTPGQGLQFLFEYFSETQRNKGNFPGRFSGRQFSNSRSEMNVSTLELGDSALYLCASSFSGSHSYNEQFFGPGTRLTVL.

The CDR3 is CATSGGRTDYGYTF. The CDR3 nucleotides are TGTGCCACCAGCGGGGGAAGGACAGACTATGGCTACACCTTC. The genes are TRBV15 and TRBJ1-2; the D gene is possibly TRBD1 (6 bases). The CDR3 is 14 amino acids. Looked up from germline, CDR1 is LNHNV and CDR2 is YYDKDF (reference sequence). V was pared by 5 bases and J by 3 bases, with 13 bases between.

Worth noting for this clone: One end of the junction fails to match germline, which may point to a read error. The V gene is TRBV5-6, the J gene TRBJ1-2; D call uncertain. The germline V gene encodes CDR1 SGHDT and CDR2 YYEEEE. The CDR3 extends over 12 amino acids. The CDR3 region has the DNA TGTGCCAGCAGCGGCGGCGACTATGGCTACCCCTTC. Translated: CASSGGDYGYPF. Drawing the rest from reference TRBV5-6 and TRBJ1-2, the complete variable domain is DAGVTQSPTHLIKTRGQQVTLRCSPKSGHDTVSWYQQALGQGPQFIFQYYEEEERQRGNFPDRFSGHQFPNYSSELNVNALLLGDSALYLCASSGGDYGYPFGSGTRLTVV.

The genes are TRBV6-1 and TRBJ2-7; TRBD2 might be the D (5 bases). Germline assignment: CDR1 MNHNS and CDR2 SASEGT. This CDR3 spans 14 amino acids. The V gene lost 3 bases and the J gene lost 2 bases, with 11 bases spanning the gap. The CDR3 reads CASSDLDLAYEQYF. The CDR3 DNA reads TGTGCCAGCAGTGACCTGGACTTAGCCTACGAGCAGTACTTC.

This clone was recorded many times. This chain joins TRBV5-5 and TRBJ1-1; D remains ambiguous. V shed 0 bases and J shed 4 bases, with 13 bases lying between them. Germline V gene lookup returns CDR1 SGHKS and CDR2 YYEKEE (reference sequence). The CDR3 has 15 amino acids. The CDR3 protein is CASSLVTSRGTEAFF. DNA of the CDR3: TGTGCCAGCAGCTTGGTCACTTCACGGGGCACTGAAGCTTTCTTT. The entire variable domain, with the rest obtained from reference TRBV5-5 and TRBJ1-1, is as follows: DAGVTQSPTHLIKTRGQQVTLRCSPISGHKSVSWYQQVLGQGPQFIFQYYEKEERGRGNFPDRFSARQFPNYSSELNVNALLLGDSALYLCASSLVTSRGTEAFFGQGTRLTVV.

The chain is built from TRBV9 and TRBJ2-3, with D possibly TRBD1 on 7 matching bases. This CDR3 comprises 17 residues. V was cut by 0 bases and J by 0 bases, with 14 bases left in between. Germline V lookup: CDR1 SGDLS, CDR2 YYNGEE. The CDR3 loop reads CASSVGAGGTSTDTQYF. DNA for the CDR3: TGTGCCAGCAGCGTAGGGGCAGGGGGGACTAGCACAGATACGCAGTATTTT.

The CDR3 sequence: CASSRETPNYGYTF. In DNA form, the CDR3 reads TGTGCCAGCAGTCGAGAAACCCCTAACTATGGCTACACCTTC. J is TRBJ1-2 and V is TRBV7-9, with unresolved D. Germline V gene sequence: CDR1 SEHNR, CDR2 FQNEAQ (reference sequence). The CDR3 has 14 amino acids. The germline V and J ends were trimmed by 6 bases and 0 bases, with 11 bases remaining between them.

The chain carries TRBV6-6 and TRBJ2-1; TRBD2 aligns across 10 bases. The CDR3 runs to 14 residues. V lost 6 bases and J lost 9; bases outside the gene matches: 8. Germline-derived CDR1 and CDR2 are MNHNY and SVGAGI (reference sequence). The CDR3 DNA reads TGTGCCAGCAGAGGACTAGCGGACAGGAGTGAGCAGTTCTTC. Amino acids: CASRGLADRSEQFF.

The genes are TRBV4-1 and TRBJ2-3, with TRBD2 identical over 9 bases. Looked up from germline, CDR1 is MGHRA and CDR2 is YSYEKL. J gave up 6 bases and V 2 bases, and 12 bases lay outside the gene matches. CDR3 size: 17 residues. CDR3 DNA: TGCGCCAGCAGCCAAAGTGTCGCGGGGGGGACCTTGGATACGCAGTATTTT. Its protein product is CASSQSVAGGTLDTQYF.

V gene TRBV30 combines with J gene TRBJ2-1; 7 nucleotides match TRBD1. CDR1 is GTSNPN, CDR2 SVGIG, per germline (reference sequence). The ends lost 3 bases at V and 5 bases at J; junction bases unmatched: 10. The CDR3 runs 15 residues. CDR3 region: CAWSLSPGQHNEQFF. CDR3 nucleotide sequence: TGTGCCTGGAGCCTAAGCCCGGGACAGCACAATGAGCAGTTCTTC.

The chain carries TRBV10-3 and TRBJ2-1, with 10 bases fitting TRBD2. V gave up 3 bases and J gave up 9 bases; unmatched junction bases: 5. This CDR3 comprises 14 residues. The germline V gene encodes CDR1 ENHRY and CDR2 SYGVKD. CDR3 sequence: CAISELAGFREQFF. The DNA for the CDR3 is TGTGCCATCAGTGAACTAGCGGGATTTCGTGAGCAGTTCTTC.

This chain uses TRBV5-4 with TRBJ2-3; perhaps TRBD2 as D (5 bases). The length of the CDR3 is 15 residues. Germline V lookup: CDR1 SGHNT, CDR2 YYREEE (reference sequence). V was pared by 2 bases and J by 4 bases, with 14 bases between. The CDR3 DNA follows: TGTGCCAGCAGCTTAGGACTGCAAGGTCCAGATACGCAGTATTTT. Translating it yields CASSLGLQGPDTQYF.

The V gene is TRBV11-3, the J gene TRBJ2-2, with D unclear. Germline CDR1 SGHNT, CDR2 YENEEA. V was clipped by 5 bases and J by 3 bases, with 7 bases between them. CDR3 length: 13 residues. The CDR3 protein is CASSVQDTGELFF. In nucleotides, the CDR3 is TGTGCCAGCAGCGTCCAGGACACCGGGGAGCTGTTTTTT. Complete variable domain (other parts from reference TRBV11-3 and TRBJ2-2): EAGVVQSPRYKIIEKKQPVAFWCNPISGHNTLYWYLQNLGQGPELLIRYENEEAVDDSQLPKDRFSAERLKGVDSTLKIQPAELGDSAVYLCASSVQDTGELFFGEGSRLTVL.

The chain recombines TRBV5-1 with TRBJ2-2, with TRBD1 matching 10 bases. The CDR3 has 16 amino acids. From germline, CDR1 is SGHRS and CDR2 YFSETQ. Losses at the gene ends were 4 bases for V and 7 bases for J; bases not matched to a gene: 10. CDR3 residues: CASSPSGTGVIGELFF. The CDR3 DNA is TGCGCCAGCAGCCCATCCGGGACAGGGGTTATCGGGGAGCTGTTTTTT.

The gene calls are TRBV7-9 and TRBJ1-2; 10 nucleotides match TRBD1. Per the germline V gene, CDR1 is SEHNR and CDR2 is FQNEAQ (reference sequence). The CDR3 is 16 residues long. With V trimmed by 5 bases and J by 6 bases, 12 bases remained unmatched. The CDR3 coding sequence is TGTGCCAGCAGCCCTCGCTGGACAGGGGGTGTCGATGGCTACACCTTC. Its translation: CASSPRWTGGVDGYTF. Variable domain in full (rest from reference TRBV7-9 and TRBJ1-2): DTGVSQNPRHKITKRGQNVTFRCDPISEHNRLYWYRQTLGQGPEFLTYFQNEAQLEKSRLLSDRFSAERPKGSFSTLEIQRTEQGDSAMYLCASSPRWTGGVDGYTFGSGTRLTVV.

With regard to this clone: The same CDR3 is also encoded by other DNA sequences in this sample. The chain is built from TRBV18 and TRBJ1-5; 9 nucleotides align to TRBD1. The V and J ends lost 1 base and 7 bases, in that order; junction bases with no gene match: 2. Germline loops: CDR1 KGHSH, CDR2 LQKENI. CDR3 length: 14 amino acids. This CDR3 reads CASSPRTGDQPQHF. The DNA for the CDR3 is TGTGCCAGCTCACCACGGACAGGGGACCAGCCCCAGCATTTT. Full variable domain (missing parts from reference TRBV18 and TRBJ1-5): NAGVMQNPRHLVRRRGQEARLRCSPMKGHSHVYWYRQLPEEGLKFMVYLQKENIIDESGMPKERFSAEFPKEGPSILRIQQVVRGDSAAYFCASSPRTGDQPQHFGDGTRLSIL.

The sample holds a few counts of this clone. The chain links TRBV5-6 to TRBJ1-4, with 8 bases aligning to TRBD1. With V trimmed by 4 bases and J by 6 bases, 11 bases remained unmatched. In germline, CDR1 is SGHDT, CDR2 YYEEEE. CDR3 length equals 16 residues. The CDR3 loop reads CASSPQAAGGYEKLFF. DNA for the CDR3: TGTGCCAGCAGCCCCCAGGCGGCAGGGGGCTATGAAAAACTGTTTTTT.

V usage is TRBV19 and J usage is TRBJ2-3; 7 positions agree with TRBD2. V dropped 6 bases and J dropped 3; count of bases not matched to a gene: 9. Germline V gene sequence: CDR1 LNHDA, CDR2 SQIVND (reference sequence). This CDR3 is 15 amino acids long. CDR3 nucleotide sequence: TGTGCCAGTAGAGCGACTAGCCCCGGAACAGATACGCAGTATTTT. This encodes CASRATSPGTDTQYF.